A single sample gave rise to the 31 T cell receptor beta chains below, sequenced in a study of CD8 T cells in Susac syndrome. Reverse transcription of about 0.5 to 1 ug RNA was carried out with random hexamers. Using its own MiXCR run on the immunoSEQ multiplex PCR reads, TCRdb lists one record per CDR3 protein. The sample shows 200,000 to 300,000 distinct CDR3 sequences, 90% to 96% of them seen only once. Sequencing was carried out using CD4+ T cells from PBMCs. These receptors were collected from a human donor with Susac syndrome.

The V gene is TRBV12-3 or TRBV12-4, the J gene TRBJ2-7; TRBD2 might be the D (5 bases). The CDR3 has 13 amino acids. V lost 6 bases and J lost 3, with 12 bases in between. The CDR3: CASSFSGNYEQYF. DNA of the CDR3: TGTGCCAGCAGCTTCAGCGGCAACTACGAGCAGTACTTC.

This clonotype was recorded only once. This chain joins TRBV7-6 and TRBJ1-3; the D is unclear. The CDR3 extends over 16 amino acids. The germline gives CDR1 SGHVS, CDR2 FNYEAQ. V was pared by 1 base and J by 3 bases, with 13 bases between. The CDR3 is CASSLEATHYGNTIYF. The CDR3 nucleotides are TGTGCCAGCAGCTTAGAAGCGACACACTATGGAAACACCATATATTTT.

J is TRBJ2-6 and V is TRBV18; D is possibly TRBD1 (5 bases). The CDR3 extends over 15 amino acids. Germline CDR1 and CDR2: KGHSH and LQKENI. Between the trimmed V and J ends, which lost 3 bases and 0 bases, there was a span of 6 bases. This chain's CDR3 is CASSPQGSGANVLTF. For the CDR3, the DNA is TGTGCCAGCTCACCGCAGGGCTCTGGGGCCAACGTCCTGACTTTC.

CDR3 loop: CASSAGSRYEQYF. In nucleotides, the CDR3 is TGTGCCAGCAGCGCAGGGTCTCGCTACGAGCAGTACTTC. The J gene is TRBJ2-7, the V gene TRBV5-6; a weak D match, TRBD1 (5 bases). This CDR3 has 13 residues. V shed 4 bases and J shed 3 bases, with 11 bases lying between them. The V gene's germline CDR1 is SGHDT and CDR2 YYEEEE.

The chain recombines TRBV7-3 with TRBJ2-5; D not resolved. Germline assignment: CDR1 SGHTA and CDR2 FQGTGA. There are 13 residues in the CDR3. V was clipped by 2 bases and J by 2 bases, with 6 bases between them. The CDR3, as DNA: TGTGCCAGCAGCTTACACTCTCAAGAGACCCAGTACTTC. This codes for CASSLHSQETQYF.

This rearrangement joins TRBV4-1 to TRBJ2-7; weak D call: TRBD2 (5 bases). The CDR3 is 15 residues long. The V and J ends lost 0 bases and 10 bases respectively, with 19 bases between them. Per germline, CDR1 MGHRA and CDR2 YSYEKL. CDR3 nucleotide sequence: TGCGCCAGCAGCCAAGACCTGGAGGTAGGACCGAAACAGTACTTC. It encodes CASSQDLEVGPKQYF.

The genes are TRBV29-1 and TRBJ2-1; TRBD1 aligns across 7 bases. The junction had 17 bases not matched to a gene; V was cut back by 5 bases and J by 7 bases. CDR3 length equals 16 residues. CDR1 is SQVTM and CDR2 is ANQGSEA in the germline V gene. The CDR3 bases are TGCAGCGTTTCATCCAGGGGGTCGGGAAAGGGGAATGAGCAGTTCTTC. The encoded protein is CSVSSRGSGKGNEQFF.

The chain recombines TRBV19 with TRBJ2-1; 7 bases match TRBD1. The CDR3 length is 15 residues. Germline CDR1 is LNHDA and CDR2 is SQIVND (reference sequence). V lost 3 bases, J lost 4 bases, and 6 bases stayed unmatched. The CDR3 reads CASSIRTGGYNEQFF. CDR3 DNA: TGTGCCAGTAGTATTCGGACAGGAGGTTACAATGAGCAGTTCTTC.

This rearrangement joins TRBV14 to TRBJ1-1; no clear D gene. The CDR3 spans 14 residues. V dropped 4 bases and J dropped 2 bases, with 11 bases sitting between them. Germline values: CDR1 SGHDN, CDR2 FVKESK. The chain's CDR3 is CASSPSGINTEAFF. The DNA for the CDR3 is TGTGCCAGCAGCCCCAGCGGTATTAACACTGAAGCTTTCTTT.

The rearrangement uses TRBV3-1 and TRBJ1-1, with D tentatively TRBD1 (6 bases). Trimming stripped 4 bases from V and 1 base from J, with 16 bases between. CDR3 length equals 16 residues. CDR1 is LGHDT and CDR2 is YNNKEL in the germline V gene (reference sequence). CDR3 sequence reads: CASSLRGGRENTEAFF. The CDR3, as DNA: TGTGCCAGCAGCCTTCGTGGGGGGCGGGAGAACACTGAAGCTTTCTTT. Supplemented by reference TRBV3-1 and TRBJ1-1, the full variable domain reads DTAVSQTPKYLVTQMGNDKSIKCEQNLGHDTMYWYKQDSKKFLKIMFSYNNKELIINETVPNRFSPKSPDKAHLNLHINSLELGDSAVYFCASSLRGGRENTEAFFGQGTRLTVV.

The chain employs TRBV18 and TRBJ2-7, with D perhaps TRBD1 (6 bases). Trimming took off 1 base at V and 2 bases at J, with 9 bases between the two ends. The CDR3 spans 14 residues. In germline, CDR1 is KGHSH, CDR2 LQKENI. In DNA form, the CDR3 reads TGTGCCAGCTCACCACGACAGGACACCTACGAGCAGTACTTC. Its translation is CASSPRQDTYEQYF. Combining the CDR3 with reference TRBV18 and TRBJ2-7 gives the whole variable domain NAGVMQNPRHLVRRRGQEARLRCSPMKGHSHVYWYRQLPEEGLKFMVYLQKENIIDESGMPKERFSAEFPKEGPSILRIQQVVRGDSAAYFCASSPRQDTYEQYFGPGTRLTVT.

The chain has TRBV4-1 and TRBJ2-7; 9 bases map to TRBD1. The trim removed 0 bases at V and 2 bases at J, leaving 2 bases unmatched. In germline, CDR1 is MGHRA, CDR2 YSYEKL. The CDR3 consists of 15 residues. In DNA form, the CDR3 reads TGCGCCAGCAGCCAAGACGGGACAGGGACCTACGAGCAGTACTTC. Residues: CASSQDGTGTYEQYF.

The chain links TRBV20-1 to TRBJ2-3; D perhaps matches TRBD2 (5 bases). V was clipped by 5 bases and J by 2 bases, with 11 bases between them. The CDR3 extends over 13 amino acids. Per germline, CDR1 DFQATT and CDR2 SNEGSKA (reference sequence). The CDR3 region is CSAVKLDTDTQYF. CDR3 sequence (DNA): TGCAGTGCTGTAAAACTAGACACAGATACGCAGTATTTT.

CDR3 DNA sequence: TGTGCCAGCAGAAGGGGGAACCATGAGCAGTTCTTC. Its translation is CASRRGNHEQFF. This chain uses TRBV25-1 with TRBJ2-1; tentative D call: TRBD1 (6 bases). Trimming pared 6 bases from V and 8 bases from J, leaving 11 bases between. This CDR3 is built from 12 residues. Germline lookup yields CDR1 MGHDK and CDR2 SYGVNS.

The rearrangement links TRBV6-2 or TRBV6-3 to TRBJ2-1; D is undetermined. This CDR3 comprises 12 residues. Trimming shortened V by 5 bases and J by 0 bases, and 2 bases separated the two germline ends. In germline, CDR1 is MNHEY, CDR2 SVGEGT. CDR3 coding DNA: TGTGCCAGCAGTGCCTCCTACAATGAGCAGTTCTTC. Protein product: CASSASYNEQFF.

The V and J genes are TRBV5-6 and TRBJ2-1; D is ambiguous. Germline assignment: CDR1 SGHDT and CDR2 YYEEEE. V was trimmed by 2 bases and J by 7 bases, leaving 4 bases between them. This CDR3 is built from 11 residues. This CDR3 is CASSFGNEQFF. CDR3 coding DNA: TGTGCCAGCAGCTTTGGGAATGAGCAGTTCTTC.

This clonotype was observed a single time. This chain joins TRBV11-2 and TRBJ1-4; no clear D. The CDR3 has 14 residues. The V end lost 1 base, the J end lost 3 bases, and 6 bases lay between the germline ends. CDR1 and CDR2 from the germline V gene are SGHAT and FQNNGV. CDR3 DNA sequence: TGTGCCAGCAGCTTAGTTTCTCCTAATGAAAAACTGTTTTTT. Its protein is CASSLVSPNEKLFF.

This chain joins TRBV29-1 and TRBJ2-3; the D gene could be TRBD1 or TRBD2 (5 bases each). The CDR3 loop spans 14 amino acids. The germline gives CDR1 SQVTM, CDR2 ANQGSEA. V was trimmed by 4 bases and J by 1 base, leaving 12 bases between them. This chain's CDR3 is CSVGEGTRTDTQYF. In DNA, the CDR3 is TGCAGCGTTGGAGAGGGGACCCGCACAGATACGCAGTATTTT.

The V and J genes are TRBV23-1 and TRBJ2-5; 8 positions match TRBD1. TRBV23-1 falls under the ORF class, with uncertain function. The junction had 14 bases not matched to a gene; V was cut back by 6 bases and J by 5 bases. The CDR3 consists of 16 residues. CDR3 DNA: TGCGCCAGCAGCCACCCGGGACAGGCATCGGGGGAGACCCAGTACTTC. It codes for CASSHPGQASGETQYF.

This sequence joins TRBV2 and TRBJ2-7, with a weak D call TRBD1 (5 bases). V dropped 4 bases and J dropped 5 bases, with 15 bases sitting between them. The CDR3 sequence is 14 residues long. Germline V gives CDR1 SNHLY, CDR2 FYNNEI. The CDR3 here is CASSVRGIVHEQYF. The CDR3 DNA follows: TGTGCCAGCAGTGTTAGGGGAATAGTACACGAGCAGTACTTC. Variable domain in full (rest from reference TRBV2 and TRBJ2-7): EPEVTQTPSHQVTQMGQEVILRCVPISNHLYFYWYRQILGQKVEFLVSFYNNEISEKSEIFDDQFSVERPDGSNFTLKIRSTKLEDSAMYFCASSVRGIVHEQYFGPGTRLTVT.

The V call is TRBV19, the J call TRBJ1-5, with TRBD1 matching over 7 bases. This CDR3 region has 15 residues. J gave up 2 bases and V 4 bases, and 5 bases lay outside the gene matches. CDR1 and CDR2 (germline): LNHDA, SQIVND (reference sequence). CDR3 loop: CASSTYRGGNQPQHF. The DNA for the CDR3 is TGTGCCAGTAGTACATACAGGGGCGGCAATCAGCCCCAGCATTTT.

The J gene is TRBJ2-5, the V gene TRBV6-1, with 7 positions matching TRBD2. V was pared by 5 bases and J by 9 bases, with 18 bases of the junction left unmatched. Germline CDR1 reads MNHNS; CDR2 reads SASEGT. The CDR3 is made up of 16 amino acids. For the CDR3, the DNA is TGTGCCAGCAGTAGCTCTAGCGGATTGAAGGGGATGGCCCAGTACTTC. Translating it yields CASSSSSGLKGMAQYF.

The chain joins TRBV12-3 or TRBV12-4 to TRBJ2-5, with D possibly being TRBD2 (5 bases). V gave up 5 bases and J gave up 1 base, with 8 bases separating them. The CDR3 runs to 13 residues. The CDR3 coding sequence is TGTGCCAGCAGTCCCGGGGTCCAAGAGACCCAGTACTTC. It encodes CASSPGVQETQYF.

This chain uses TRBV7-9 with TRBJ2-5; unclear D gene. The CDR3 loop spans 15 amino acids. V shed 1 base and J shed 2 bases, with 11 bases lying between them. CDR1 and CDR2 from the germline V gene are SEHNR and FQNEAQ (reference sequence). DNA for the CDR3: TGTGCCAGCAGCTTAGTTATCTCTACACAAGAGACCCAGTACTTC. Protein product: CASSLVISTQETQYF.

The rearrangement uses TRBV24-1 and TRBJ1-5; D is undetermined. CDR3 length equals 16 residues. V lost 2 bases and J 5 bases, leaving 15 bases between the germline ends. CDR1 is KGHDR, CDR2 SFDVKD, per germline. The CDR3 DNA is TGTGCCACCAGTGATTCGCACCTGGCAGAAGATCAGCCCCAGCATTTT. Residues: CATSDSHLAEDQPQHF.

CDR3 in DNA: TGTGCCAGCAGCCGCGTAGGTATGAATGAGCAGTTCTTC. This translates into CASSRVGMNEQFF. This chain uses TRBV3-1 with TRBJ2-1; D not resolved. Per the germline V gene, CDR1 is LGHDT and CDR2 is YNNKEL (reference sequence). The CDR3 has 13 amino acids. Deletions cut 4 bases from V and 7 bases from J, with 11 bases between.

The chain joins TRBV5-8 to TRBJ2-2; the D gene could be TRBD1 or TRBD2 (6 bases each). This CDR3 is built from 16 residues. CDR1 SGHTS and CDR2 YDEGEE come from the germline V gene. Trimming removed 9 bases from V and 0 bases from J, with 18 bases in between. CDR3 sequence reads: CATQLGGGTNTGELFF. CDR3 DNA sequence: TGTGCCACCCAGCTGGGGGGCGGGACGAACACCGGGGAGCTGTTTTTT.

Turning to this clonotype: An end of the junction differs from the germline gene, which may be a read error. The V and J genes are TRBV7-7 and TRBJ2-1; D gene ambiguous. Germline CDR1 SSHAT, CDR2 FNYEAQ (reference sequence). The CDR3 consists of 14 residues. CDR3 amino acids: CASSLNPNYNEQFF. The CDR3, as DNA: TGTGCTAGCAGCTTAAACCCTAACTACAATGAGCAGTTCTTC.

V usage is TRBV6-5 and J usage is TRBJ1-1; D is ambiguous. From germline, CDR1 is MNHEY and CDR2 SVGAGI. The CDR3 sequence is 14 residues long. Trimming pared 0 bases from V and 0 bases from J, leaving 5 bases between. The CDR3, as DNA: TGTGCCAGCAGTTACTCCGCACTGAACACTGAAGCTTTCTTT. Its protein product is CASSYSALNTEAFF.

V usage is TRBV10-3 and J usage is TRBJ2-7; D gene ambiguous. Germline CDR1 and CDR2: ENHRY and SYGVKD. This CDR3 comprises 15 residues. Trimming pared 10 bases from V and 3 bases from J, leaving 22 bases between. The CDR3 loop is CATGLAGDYYYEQYF. The CDR3 coding sequence is TGTGCCACCGGGCTCGCAGGAGATTACTACTACGAGCAGTACTTC.

The chain is built from TRBV4-1 and TRBJ2-1, with 8 bases aligning to TRBD2. This CDR3 has 21 amino acids. Germline CDR1 and CDR2: MGHRA and YSYEKL. V gave up 1 base and J gave up 1 base; unmatched junction bases: 18. The CDR3 nucleotides read TGCGCCAGCAGCCAAGGGACCGCTGGGGTCGTCCAGCGGGAGTCCTACAATGAGCAGTTCTTC. Its translation: CASSQGTAGVVQRESYNEQFF.